The clone carrying this T cell receptor (beta chain) was detected ten times or more. The antigen is not known. The data derive from a study of T cells in Graves' hyperthyroidism and ophthalmopathy. Study results and caveats: Blood also contained most expanded thyroid clonotypes above 0.001. Stable hyperthyroidism and ophthalmopathy were separated using 13 V-J signatures.

Those patients with uncontrolled infection, other autoimmune disease, pregnancy or lactation were excluded. Diagnosis relied on clinical symptoms, serum thyroxine and TRAb, thyroid ultrasound and orbital computed tomography. RNA transcripts served as the template for amplifying TCR beta CDR3 regions. First-round RT-PCR with HTBI primers amplified the TCR CDR3 region. TCRdb called the multiplex PCR reads again in MiXCR, with one record for every CDR3 protein. The table shows 480,000 or so distinct CDR3 sequences, with over 35% occurring only once. Sequencing was carried out using peripheral blood or thyroid tissue (not recorded which). The receptor was isolated from an adult woman with Graves' disease, either hyperthyroidism or ophthalmopathy (not recorded which).

DNA of the CDR3: TGTGCCAGCAGCCCGGACCTCGGGGCCTACGAGCAGTACTTC. Its translation is CASSPDLGAYEQYF. The chain has TRBV7-9 and TRBJ2-7, with D maybe TRBD2 (5 bases). The CDR3 loop spans 14 amino acids. The V end was cut by 5 bases, the J end by 2 bases, with 13 bases between. Germline assignment: CDR1 SEHNR and CDR2 FQNEAQ (reference sequence).